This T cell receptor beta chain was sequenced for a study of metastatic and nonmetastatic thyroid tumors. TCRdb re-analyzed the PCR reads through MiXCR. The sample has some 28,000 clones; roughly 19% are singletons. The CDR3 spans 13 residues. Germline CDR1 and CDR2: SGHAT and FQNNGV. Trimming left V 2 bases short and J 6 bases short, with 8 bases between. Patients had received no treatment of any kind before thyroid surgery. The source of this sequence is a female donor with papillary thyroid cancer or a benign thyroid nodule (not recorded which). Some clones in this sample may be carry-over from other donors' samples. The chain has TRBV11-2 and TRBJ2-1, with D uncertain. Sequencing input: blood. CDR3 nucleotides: TGTGCCAGCAGCTTACGGGCCCGCAATGAGCAGTTCTTC. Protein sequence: CASSLRARNEQFF.